The rows below give T cell receptor beta chains drawn from one sample of a study of T cells in Graves' hyperthyroidism and ophthalmopathy. TCRdb re-analysed the multiplex PCR reads in MiXCR, keeping a single row per CDR3 protein. The sample contains over 500,000 distinct CDR3 sequences, roughly a sixth of which appear only once. Material: blood. The receptors come from a woman aged 25 to 39 with Graves' ophthalmopathy. The CDR3 runs from the conserved cysteine through the conserved F or W. D genes are given only for firm matches. Clone size is not always given. Where it is, it says once, few, many or a class for expanded clones.

CDR3: CASSPGLAEYNEQFF
DNA: TGTGCCAGCAGTCCGGGACTAGCGGAGTACAATGAGCAGTTCTTC
size: many
J: TRBJ2-1
V: TRBV2
D: TRBD2

CDR3: CASSGEPGLAGVFGGTDTQYF
DNA: TGCGCCAGCAGTGGGGAACCGGGACTAGCGGGAGTCTTCGGGGGCACAGATACGCAGTATTTT
size: .
J: TRBJ2-3
V: TRBV10-1
D: TRBD2

CDR3: CASRTDRGVNQPQHF
DNA: TGTGCCAGCAGGACCGACAGGGGTGTTAATCAGCCCCAGCATTTT
size: many
J: TRBJ1-5
V: TRBV12-3/TRBV12-4
D: TRBD1

CDR3: CASRPGPQGAVDEQFF
DNA: TGCGCCAGCAGGCCGGGCCCCCAGGGGGCTGTGGATGAGCAGTTCTTC
size: .
J: TRBJ2-1
V: TRBV5-1
D: TRBD1

CDR3: CASSLRAVYEQYF
DNA: TGTGCCAGCAGCTTACGAGCGGTCTACGAGCAGTACTTC
size: many
J: TRBJ2-7
V: TRBV7-2
D: .

CDR3: CASSLISQGGQPQHF
DNA: TGTGCCAGCAGTTTAATATCACAGGGCGGTCAGCCCCAGCATTTT
size: .
J: TRBJ1-5
V: TRBV27
D: .

CDR3: CASSQGPDSSYNEQLF
DNA: TGCGCCAGCAGCCAAGGCCCGGACTCCTCCTACAATGAGCAGCTCTTC
size: .
J: TRBJ2-1
V: TRBV4-1
D: .

CDR3: CSAKGGADNSPLHF
DNA: TGCAGTGCTAAAGGGGGGGCCGATAATTCACCCCTCCACTTT
size: many
J: TRBJ1-6
V: TRBV20-1
D: .

CDR3: CASSLGTVTGELFF
DNA: TGTGCCAGCAGCTTGGGGACGGTCACCGGGGAGCTGTTTTTT
size: many
J: TRBJ2-2
V: TRBV7-2
D: .

CDR3: CASSLGGGGGDTEAFF
DNA: TGTGCCAGCAGTTTAGGTGGGGGAGGGGGTGACACTGAAGCTTTCTTT
size: many
J: TRBJ1-1
V: TRBV28
D: .

CDR3: CASSLAEGGTQYF
DNA: TGTGCCAGCAGCTTAGCGGAGGGCGGTACGCAGTATTTT
size: many
J: TRBJ2-3
V: TRBV7-9
D: .

CDR3: CSADNQPQHF
DNA: TGCAGTGCTGATAATCAGCCCCAGCATTTT
size: .
J: TRBJ1-5
V: TRBV20-1
D: .

CDR3: CAWKGLDRGNGNEQFF
DNA: TGTGCCTGGAAGGGACTAGACAGGGGGAACGGCAATGAGCAGTTCTTC
size: few
J: TRBJ2-1
V: TRBV30
D: .

CDR3: CSAVPSGSISHEQFF
DNA: TGCAGTGCAGTCCCTAGCGGGAGTATCAGCCATGAGCAGTTCTTC
size: .
J: TRBJ2-1
V: TRBV20-1
D: TRBD2

CDR3: CASSLGWSTGEQYF
DNA: TGTGCCAGCAGCTTAGGGTGGTCCACGGGCGAGCAGTACTTC
size: many
J: TRBJ2-7
V: TRBV7-9
D: .

CDR3: CSGKGGNTEAFF
DNA: TGCAGTGGCAAGGGAGGGAACACTGAAGCTTTCTTT
size: .
J: TRBJ1-1
V: TRBV20-1
D: .

CDR3: CASSLKPTPYGYTF
DNA: TGTGCCAGCAGCCTTAAACCTACCCCCTATGGCTACACCTTC
size: few
J: TRBJ1-2
V: TRBV7-2
D: .

CDR3: CASSPPGLAGSREQYF
DNA: TGTGCCAGCTCACCACCGGGACTAGCGGGTTCTCGGGAGCAGTACTTC
size: many
J: TRBJ2-7
V: TRBV18
D: TRBD2

CDR3: CSASWTGYFSEQYF
DNA: TGCAGTGCTAGTTGGACAGGGTACTTTTCCGAGCAGTACTTC
size: few
J: TRBJ2-7
V: TRBV20-1
D: TRBD1

CDR3: CSASIYTQYF
DNA: TGCAGCGCCTCGATTTATACGCAGTATTTT
size: many
J: TRBJ2-3
V: TRBV20-1
D: .

CDR3: CASTVPPPGSNQPQHF
DNA: TGTGCCAGCACCGTCCCGCCCCCAGGAAGCAATCAGCCCCAGCATTTT
size: many
J: TRBJ1-5
V: TRBV6-1
D: .

CDR3: CASSIIGLSYEQYF
DNA: TGTGCCAGTAGCATAATTGGCCTATCCTACGAGCAGTACTTC
size: .
J: TRBJ2-7
V: TRBV19
D: .

CDR3: CASSPSGGFWANVLTF
DNA: TGTGCCAGCAGTCCTTCCGGGGGGTTTTGGGCCAACGTCCTGACTTTC
size: few
J: TRBJ2-6
V: TRBV6-2/TRBV6-3
D: TRBD2

CDR3: CASSTGDFGYTF
DNA: TGTGCCTCCTCAACCGGGGATTTCGGCTACACCTTC
size: few
J: TRBJ1-2
V: TRBV28
D: .

CDR3: CASSDLALSYNEQFF
DNA: TGTGCCAGTAGTGATCTAGCGCTTTCCTACAATGAGCAGTTCTTC
size: few
J: TRBJ2-1
V: TRBV19
D: .

CDR3: CASSSTSAGETQYF
DNA: TGTGCTAGCAGCTCAACTAGCGCGGGAGAGACCCAGTACTTC
size: many
J: TRBJ2-5
V: TRBV7-7
D: TRBD2

CDR3: CSARDQGRLSYEQYF
DNA: TGCAGTGCTAGAGATCAGGGACGCCTCTCCTACGAGCAGTACTTC
size: .
J: TRBJ2-7
V: TRBV20-1
D: .

CDR3: CSASSFGIDYGYTF
DNA: TGCAGTGCTAGCTCATTCGGGATCGACTATGGCTACACCTTC
size: many
J: TRBJ1-2
V: TRBV20-1
D: .

CDR3: CASSVTGLPPQHF
DNA: TGTGCCAGTAGTGTGACAGGGTTGCCGCCCCAGCATTTT
size: .
J: TRBJ1-5
V: TRBV19
D: TRBD1

CDR3: CASKGQGNHNPRRYTQYEQYF
DNA: TGTGCCAGTAAGGGACAGGGGAATCACAACCCCCGGAGATATACTCAGTACGAGCAGTACTTC
size: .
J: TRBJ2-7
V: TRBV19
D: TRBD1

CDR3: CATLGQSDTEAFF
DNA: TGTGCCACATTGGGACAGTCGGACACTGAAGCTTTCTTT
size: many
J: TRBJ1-1
V: TRBV28
D: TRBD1

CDR3: CSVEDNLLGEGAYGYTF
DNA: TGCAGCGTTGAAGATAATTTATTGGGGGAAGGTGCCTATGGCTACACCTTC
size: few
J: TRBJ1-2
V: TRBV29-1
D: .

CDR3: CSAQRVFSPGPDTQYF
DNA: TGCAGTGCTCAACGGGTTTTTTCACCCGGCCCAGATACGCAGTATTTT
size: many
J: TRBJ2-3
V: TRBV20-1
D: .

CDR3: CATSDALAEMGNEQFF
DNA: TGTGCCACCAGTGATGCCCTAGCGGAGATGGGTAATGAGCAGTTCTTC
size: few
J: TRBJ2-1
V: TRBV24-1
D: TRBD2

CDR3: CSVSTGVGETQYF
DNA: TGCAGCGTTTCAACAGGGGTCGGGGAGACCCAGTACTTC
size: .
J: TRBJ2-5
V: TRBV29-1
D: TRBD1